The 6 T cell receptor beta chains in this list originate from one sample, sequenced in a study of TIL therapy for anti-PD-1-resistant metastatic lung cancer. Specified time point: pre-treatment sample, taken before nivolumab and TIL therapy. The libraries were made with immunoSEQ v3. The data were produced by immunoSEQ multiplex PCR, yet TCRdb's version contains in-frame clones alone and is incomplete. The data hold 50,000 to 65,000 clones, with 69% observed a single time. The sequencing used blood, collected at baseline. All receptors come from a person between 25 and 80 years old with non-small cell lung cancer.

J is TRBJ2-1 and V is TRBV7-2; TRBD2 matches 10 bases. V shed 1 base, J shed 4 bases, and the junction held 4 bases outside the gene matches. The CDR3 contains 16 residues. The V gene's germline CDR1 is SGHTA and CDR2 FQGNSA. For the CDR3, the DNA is TGTGCCAGCAGCTTAGTAGCTAGCGGGGGATACAATGAGCAGTTCTTC. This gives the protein CASSLVASGGYNEQFF.

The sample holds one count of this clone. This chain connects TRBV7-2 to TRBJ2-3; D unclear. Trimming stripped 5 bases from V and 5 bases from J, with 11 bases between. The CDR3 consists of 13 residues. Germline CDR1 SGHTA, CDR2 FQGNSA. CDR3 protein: CASSLGIGDTQYF. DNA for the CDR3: TGTGCCAGCAGCCTGGGTATCGGAGATACGCAGTATTTT.

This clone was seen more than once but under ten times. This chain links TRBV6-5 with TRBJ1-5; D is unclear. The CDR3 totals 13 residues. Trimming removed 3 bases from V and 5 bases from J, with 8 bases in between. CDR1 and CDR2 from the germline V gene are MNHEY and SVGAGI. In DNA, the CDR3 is TGTGCCAGCAGTTATTATCCCCATCAGCCCCAGCATTTT. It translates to CASSYYPHQPQHF.

CDR3 amino acids: CASSASGADTQYF. For the CDR3, the DNA is TGTGCCAGCAGCGCATCAGGAGCAGATACGCAGTATTTT. This rearrangement joins TRBV7-9 to TRBJ2-3; D is ambiguous. Germline-derived CDR1 and CDR2 are SEHNR and FQNEAQ (reference sequence). Trimming took off 5 bases at V and 4 bases at J, with 10 bases between the two ends. The CDR3 sequence is 13 residues long.

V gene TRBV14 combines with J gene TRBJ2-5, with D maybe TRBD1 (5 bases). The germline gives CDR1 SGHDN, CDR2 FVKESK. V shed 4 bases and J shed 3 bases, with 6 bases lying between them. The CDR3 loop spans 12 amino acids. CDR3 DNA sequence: TGTGCCAGCAGCCTCAGGGAAGAGACCCAGTACTTC. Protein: CASSLREETQYF.

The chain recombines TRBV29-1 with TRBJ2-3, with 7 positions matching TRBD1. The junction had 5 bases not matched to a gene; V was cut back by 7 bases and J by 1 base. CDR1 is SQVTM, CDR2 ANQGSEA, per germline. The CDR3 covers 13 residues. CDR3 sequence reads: CSGRGGRTDTQYF. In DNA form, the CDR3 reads TGCAGCGGCCGAGGGGGCCGCACAGATACGCAGTATTTT.